This T cell receptor (beta chain) was retrieved from a study of blood T cell repertoires in COVID-19. Methods used by the authors: Reference gene primer amplification yielded estimated nucleated cell counts. Data came from immunoSEQ multiplex PCR; TCRdb stores just in-frame clones and leaves some out. That table is the source of V, J and clone size, and D and trimming were worked out from the DNA. The table includes about 80,000 clones, roughly four fifths detected once. The CDR3 consists of 14 residues. CDR1 is SGHTA, CDR2 FQGNSA, per germline. V was clipped by 3 bases and J by 1 base, with 10 bases between them.

The sequence was obtained from a human donor in a cohort sampled during active COVID-19. Source material: peripheral blood. The J gene is TRBJ2-7, the V gene TRBV7-2, with TRBD1 as a possible D gene (6 bases). The CDR3 sequence is CASSFGGQSYEQYF. The CDR3 bases are TGTGCCAGCAGCTTTGGGGGACAATCCTACGAGCAGTACTTC. Drawing the rest from reference TRBV7-2 and TRBJ2-7, the complete variable domain is GAGVSQSPSNKVTEKGKDVELRCDPISGHTALYWYRQSLGQGLEFLIYFQGNSAPDKSGLPSDRFSAERTGGSVSTLTIQRTQQEDSAVYLCASSFGGQSYEQYFGPGTRLTVT.